A selection of T cell receptor beta chains follows, all from one sample in a study of blood T cell repertoires in COVID-19. The assay was immunoSEQ multiplex PCR, and TCRdb's table has in-frame clones only and misses some. This table holds about 480,000 clones, 89% found once. Sequenced input: peripheral blood. The receptors stem from a young man with COVID-19, enrolled during active disease. The CDR3 runs from the conserved cysteine through the conserved F or W. Fields, in order: D gene, J gene, V gene, clone size, CDR3 protein, CDR3 DNA. D genes are given only for firm matches. Some rows mark clone size as missing; the rest say once, few, many or name a class of expanded clone.

. TRBJ1-5 TRBV30 . CAWSPQDNQPQHF TGTGCCTGGAGTCCGCAGGACAATCAGCCCCAGCATTTT
TRBD1 TRBJ1-3 TRBV27 . CASRPGRGTGLGNTIYF TGTGCCAGCAGGCCCGGGCGGGGGACAGGACTTGGAAACACCATATATTTT
TRBD2 TRBJ2-7 TRBV12-3/TRBV12-4 . CASRPSGSYEQYF TGTGCCAGCAGACCTAGCGGCTCCTACGAGCAGTACTTC
. TRBJ1-4 TRBV18 . CASSQDSSGKLFF TGTGCCAGCTCACAGGACAGCTCCGGGAAACTGTTTTTT
TRBD1 TRBJ1-5 TRBV6-1 . CASSEATGGASSNQPQHF TGTGCCAGCAGTGAAGCTACAGGGGGAGCATCGAGCAATCAGCCCCAGCATTTT
. TRBJ2-1 TRBV3-1/TRBV3-2 . CARKIEYLATEQFF TGTGCCAGGAAAATAGAATATCTAGCAACAGAGCAGTTCTTC
. TRBJ1-1 TRBV2 few CASRSPVSGTEAFF TGTGCCAGCAGGTCCCCCGTTAGCGGCACTGAAGCTTTCTTT
TRBD2 TRBJ2-4 TRBV7-7 . CASSSLAGVGAKNIQYF TGTGCTAGCAGCTCCCTAGCGGGAGTCGGGGCCAAAAACATTCAGTACTTC
. TRBJ1-4 TRBV19 . CASSIGQYEKLFF TGTGCCAGTAGTATTGGCCAGTATGAAAAACTGTTTTTT
TRBD2 TRBJ2-1 TRBV11-3 . CASSLSGGGVEQFF TGTGCCAGCAGCTTGAGCGGGGGGGGAGTAGAGCAGTTCTTC
TRBD1 TRBJ1-6 TRBV27 once CASSLRDSAPNSPLHF TGTGCCAGCAGTCTCCGGGACAGCGCTCCTAATTCACCCCTCCACTTT
TRBD2 TRBJ2-5 TRBV14 . CASSQQPGGLGETQYF TGTGCCAGCAGCCAACAGCCGGGGGGGCTGGGAGAGACCCAGTACTTC
. TRBJ1-3 TRBV7-2 . CASRGAVTYTIYF TGTGCCAGCAGGGGAGCGGTAACGTACACCATATATTTT
. TRBJ2-2 TRBV19 . CASRTQNTGELFF TGTGCCAGTAGGACACAGAACACCGGGGAGCTGTTTTTT
. TRBJ2-5 TRBV7-9 . CASSLDLKETQYF TGTGCCAGCAGCTTAGACCTAAAAGAGACCCAGTACTTC
. TRBJ1-5 TRBV15 . CATSFGGGPQHF TGTGCCACCAGTTTTGGAGGCGGGCCCCAGCATTTT
TRBD1 TRBJ1-2 TRBV10-2 . CASSENFGQAYGYTF TGCGCCAGCAGTGAGAATTTCGGACAGGCATACGGCTACACCTTC
TRBD1 TRBJ1-5 TRBV27 . CASSLLGGTQPQHF TGTGCCAGCAGTTTACTAGGGGGCACTCAGCCCCAGCATTTT
. TRBJ1-6 TRBV19 many CASGGGRGTHSPLHF TGTGCCAGCGGGGGAGGGAGGGGAACTCATTCACCCCTCCACTTT
TRBD2 TRBJ2-1 TRBV6-6 . CASSPLAGSPSSYNEQFF TGTGCCAGCAGTCCACTAGCGGGTTCCCCTAGCTCCTACAATGAGCAGTTCTTC
. TRBJ2-6 TRBV6-5 . CASSYGSGANVLTF TGTGCCAGCAGTTATGGGAGTGGGGCCAACGTCCTGACTTTC
. TRBJ2-7 TRBV5-1 . CASSFPRDYEQYF TGCGCCAGCAGCTTTCCCAGGGACTACGAGCAGTACTTC
TRBD1 TRBJ1-4 TRBV6-5 . CASRGQPTTNEKLFF TGTGCCAGCAGGGGACAGCCGACAACTAATGAAAAACTGTTTTTT
. TRBJ1-5 TRBV4-1 . CASSHGPGPQPQHF TGCGCCAGCAGCCATGGTCCAGGTCCTCAGCCCCAGCATTTT
TRBD1 TRBJ2-7 TRBV6-5 . CASSSTGGSYEQYF TGTGCCAGCAGTTCGACAGGGGGCTCCTACGAGCAGTACTTC
. TRBJ2-6 TRBV4-1 . CASSQPFSSSGANVLTF TGCGCCAGCAGCCAACCCTTTAGTAGCTCTGGGGCCAACGTCCTGACTTTC
TRBD2 TRBJ2-2 TRBV5-6 . CASSLFAAGGDTGELFF TGTGCCAGCAGCTTGTTCGCAGCGGGAGGCGACACCGGGGAGCTGTTTTTT
TRBD2 TRBJ2-5 TRBV5-1 . CASSIAGAQETQYF TGCGCCAGCAGCATAGCGGGAGCCCAAGAGACCCAGTACTTC
. TRBJ2-5 TRBV11-2 . CASSLEQAVETQYF TGTGCCAGCAGCTTAGAACAAGCGGTAGAGACCCAGTACTTC
. TRBJ1-1 TRBV28 . CASRLWGEGTEAFF TGTGCCAGCAGACTATGGGGGGAGGGCACTGAAGCTTTCTTT
. TRBJ2-1 TRBV5-4 . CASSLSDNEQFF TGTGCCAGCAGCTTATCCGACAATGAGCAGTTCTTC
. TRBJ2-7 TRBV27 . CASSRTGRVYEQYF TGTGCCAGCAGCCGTACAGGGAGGGTCTACGAGCAGTACTTC
. TRBJ2-2 TRBV4-2 . CASSQRVGNTGELFF TGTGCCAGCAGCCAGCGGGTAGGGAACACCGGGGAGCTGTTTTTT
TRBD1 TRBJ1-1 TRBV7-9 once CASSLVGGDRGFNTEAFF TGTGCCAGCAGCTTAGTGGGAGGGGACAGGGGGTTCAACACTGAAGCTTTCTTT
. TRBJ2-5 TRBV5-6 . CASLEGETQYF TGTGCCAGCCTGGAGGGAGAGACCCAGTACTTC
. TRBJ2-2 TRBV10-3 . CAISEVGVSGTGELFF TGTGCCATCAGTGAGGTGGGAGTGTCGGGCACCGGGGAGCTGTTTTTT
. TRBJ2-5 TRBV11-2 . CASSLAPNYETQYF TGTGCCAGCAGCTTAGCCCCGAACTACGAGACCCAGTACTTC
TRBD1 TRBJ1-1 TRBV5-4 . CASSPGQDNTEAFF TGTGCCAGCAGCCCGGGACAGGATAACACTGAAGCTTTCTTT
. TRBJ2-3 TRBV5-5 . CASSSEGTDTQYF TGTGCCAGCAGCAGTGAGGGAACAGATACGCAGTATTTT
. TRBJ1-1 TRBV19 few CASNRTLNTEAFF TGTGCCAGTAACAGGACACTGAACACTGAAGCTTTCTTT
TRBD2 TRBJ2-7 TRBV2 . CASRRGGANEQYF TGTGCCAGCAGGAGGGGAGGGGCGAACGAGCAGTACTTC
TRBD1 TRBJ1-1 TRBV18 once CASSTGAEAFF TGTGCCAGCTCAACAGGGGCGGAAGCTTTCTTT
TRBD1 TRBJ1-5 TRBV10-2 once CASSEGGLQGANNQPQHF TGCGCCAGCAGTGAAGGGGGTTTACAGGGGGCCAACAATCAGCCCCAGCATTTT
. TRBJ1-2 TRBV12-2 once CASRLAKGQQLNGYTF TGTGCAAGTCGCTTAGCGAAGGGACAGCAGCTTAATGGCTACACCTTC
. TRBJ2-5 TRBV12-5 . CASATRGETQYF TGTGCTAGTGCCACGCGAGGGGAGACCCAGTACTTC
. TRBJ1-6 TRBV11-2 . CASSLDIGTGKSPLHF TGTGCCAGCAGCTTAGATATTGGCACAGGGAAATCACCCCTCCACTTT
. TRBJ1-5 TRBV19 few CASSIGGSNQPQHF TGTGCCAGTAGTATTGGAGGGAGCAATCAGCCCCAGCATTTT
. TRBJ1-2 TRBV9 . CASSGTSLYYGYTF TGTGCCAGCAGTGGGACAAGTCTTTACTATGGCTACACCTTC
. TRBJ2-7 TRBV6-5 . CASSLTGTTYEQYF TGTGCCAGCAGCCTAACAGGGACTACATACGAGCAGTACTTC
. TRBJ1-5 TRBV2 . CASSVSPTGTDQPQHF TGTGCCAGCAGTGTCTCGCCTACAGGGACCGATCAGCCCCAGCATTTT
. TRBJ2-3 TRBV6-1 . CASSEFRGFNTDTQYF TGTGCCAGCAGTGAATTTCGGGGATTTAACACAGATACGCAGTATTTT
. TRBJ2-3 TRBV3-1/TRBV3-2 . CASSQDRSTQYF TGTGCCAGCAGCCAAGATCGGAGTACGCAGTATTTT
TRBD2 TRBJ2-2 TRBV5-5 . CASSLGLAANTGELFF TGTGCCAGCAGCTTGGGCCTAGCGGCGAACACCGGGGAGCTGTTTTTT